This T cell receptor beta chain was recorded in a study of blood T cell repertoires in COVID-19. Overall study context: Samples came from the United States, Italy and Spain, spanning acute and convalescent COVID-19. The cDNA or gDNA used as material had been derived from T cells, B-cell-depleted T cells, or PBMCs.

Methods used by the authors: Reference gene primer amplification gave nucleated cell count estimates. TCRdb's copy holds only in-frame clones and misses some; the assay was immunoSEQ multiplex PCR. Clone size and the V and J calls come from that table; the DNA yielded D and trimming. The profile shows more than 95,000 clones, about 86% of them singletons. The TCR originated in a woman between 50 and 59 years old with acute or convalescent COVID-19. Sequencing used peripheral blood.

The CDR3, as DNA: TGTGCCAGCAGCGGGAGGATGGATAATGAGCAGTTCTTC. Translation: CASSGRMDNEQFF. The chain uses TRBV27 and TRBJ2-1; TRBD2 agrees at 7 bases. J gave up 7 bases and V 6 bases, and 6 bases lay outside the gene matches. The germline V gene has CDR1 MNHEY and CDR2 SMNVEV (reference sequence). The CDR3 length is 13 residues.